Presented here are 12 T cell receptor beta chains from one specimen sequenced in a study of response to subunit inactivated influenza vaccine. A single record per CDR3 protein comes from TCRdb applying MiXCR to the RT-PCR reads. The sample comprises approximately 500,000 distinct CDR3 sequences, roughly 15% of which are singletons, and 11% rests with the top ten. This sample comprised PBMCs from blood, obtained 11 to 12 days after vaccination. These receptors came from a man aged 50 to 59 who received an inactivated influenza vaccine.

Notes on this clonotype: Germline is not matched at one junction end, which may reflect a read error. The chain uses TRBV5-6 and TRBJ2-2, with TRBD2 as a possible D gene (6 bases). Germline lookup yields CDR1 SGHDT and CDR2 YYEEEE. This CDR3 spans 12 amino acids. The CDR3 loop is CARSWRDGELFF. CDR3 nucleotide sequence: TGTGCCCGCAGCTGGAGGGACGGGGAGCTGTTTTTT.

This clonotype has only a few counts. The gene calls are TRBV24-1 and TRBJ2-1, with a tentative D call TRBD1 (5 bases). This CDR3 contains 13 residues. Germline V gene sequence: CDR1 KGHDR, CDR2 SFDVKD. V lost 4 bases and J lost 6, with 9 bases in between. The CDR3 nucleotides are TGTGCCACCAGTGACCTCAGGGCCAATGAGCAGTTCTTC. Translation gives CATSDLRANEQFF.

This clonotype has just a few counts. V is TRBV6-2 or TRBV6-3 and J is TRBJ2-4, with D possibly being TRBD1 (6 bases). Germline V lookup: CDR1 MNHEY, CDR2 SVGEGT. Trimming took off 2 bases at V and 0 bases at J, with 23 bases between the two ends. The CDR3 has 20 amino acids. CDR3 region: CASSYTPGHGNTLAKNIQYF. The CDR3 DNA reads TGTGCCAGCAGTTACACGCCGGGACACGGAAATACCCTAGCCAAAAACATTCAGTACTTC.

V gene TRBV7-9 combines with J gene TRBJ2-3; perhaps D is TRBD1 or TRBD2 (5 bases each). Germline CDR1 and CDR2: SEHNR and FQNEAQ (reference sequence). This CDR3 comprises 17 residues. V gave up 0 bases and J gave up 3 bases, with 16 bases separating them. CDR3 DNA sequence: TGTGCCAGCAGCTTAGCGGGACCCCCAGAACGGACAGATACGCAGTATTTT. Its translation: CASSLAGPPERTDTQYF.

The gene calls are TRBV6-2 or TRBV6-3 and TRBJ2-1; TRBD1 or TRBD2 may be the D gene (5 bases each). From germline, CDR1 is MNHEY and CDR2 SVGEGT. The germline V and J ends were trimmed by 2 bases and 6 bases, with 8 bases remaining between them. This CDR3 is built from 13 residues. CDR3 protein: CASSYGTINEQFF. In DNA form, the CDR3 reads TGTGCCAGCAGTTACGGGACGATCAATGAGCAGTTCTTC.

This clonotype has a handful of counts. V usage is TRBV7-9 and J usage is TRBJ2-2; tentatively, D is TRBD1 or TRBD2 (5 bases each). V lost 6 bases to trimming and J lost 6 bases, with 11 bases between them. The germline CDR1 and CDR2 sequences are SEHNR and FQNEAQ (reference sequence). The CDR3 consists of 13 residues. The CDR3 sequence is CASSRLGAGELFF. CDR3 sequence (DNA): TGTGCCAGCAGTCGATTGGGGGCCGGGGAGCTGTTTTTT.

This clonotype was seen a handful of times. DNA for the CDR3: TGTGCCATCAGCCAAGATCCGGGGCTCTCTGGAAACACCATATATTTT. Its protein is CAISQDPGLSGNTIYF. The chain recombines TRBV10-3 with TRBJ1-3; tentative D call: TRBD1 (5 bases). The CDR3 has 16 amino acids. Germline V gene lookup returns CDR1 ENHRY and CDR2 SYGVKD. V was trimmed by 6 bases and J by 0 bases, leaving 15 bases between them.

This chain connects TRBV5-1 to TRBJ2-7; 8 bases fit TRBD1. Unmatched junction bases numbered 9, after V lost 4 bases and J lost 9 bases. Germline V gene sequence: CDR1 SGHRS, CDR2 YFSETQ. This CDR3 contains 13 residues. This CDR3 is CASSLEDRVGQYF. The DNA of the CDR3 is TGCGCCAGCAGCCTGGAGGACAGGGTGGGGCAGTACTTC. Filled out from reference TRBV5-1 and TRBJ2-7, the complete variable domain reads KAGVTQTPRYLIKTRGQQVTLSCSPISGHRSVSWYQQTPGQGLQFLFEYFSETQRNKGNFPGRFSGRQFSNSRSEMNVSTLELGDSALYLCASSLEDRVGQYFGPGTRLTVT.

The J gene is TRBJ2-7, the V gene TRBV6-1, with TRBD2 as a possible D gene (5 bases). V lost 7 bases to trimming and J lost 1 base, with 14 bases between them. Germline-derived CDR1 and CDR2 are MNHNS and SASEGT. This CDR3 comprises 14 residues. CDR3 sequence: CASNSFGVSYEQYF. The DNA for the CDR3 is TGTGCCAGCAACTCATTCGGGGTTTCCTACGAGCAGTACTTC.

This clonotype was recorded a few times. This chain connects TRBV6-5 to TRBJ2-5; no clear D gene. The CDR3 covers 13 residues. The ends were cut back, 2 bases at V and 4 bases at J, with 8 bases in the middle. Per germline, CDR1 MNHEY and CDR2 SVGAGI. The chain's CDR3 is CASSYVVGETQYF. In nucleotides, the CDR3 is TGTGCCAGCAGTTACGTGGTGGGAGAGACCCAGTACTTC.

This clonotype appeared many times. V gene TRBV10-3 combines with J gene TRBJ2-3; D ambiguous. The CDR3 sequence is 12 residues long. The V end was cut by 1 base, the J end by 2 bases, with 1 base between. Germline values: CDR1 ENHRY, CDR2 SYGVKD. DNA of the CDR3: TGTGCCATCAGTGAGTACACAGATACGCAGTATTTT. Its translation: CAISEYTDTQYF.

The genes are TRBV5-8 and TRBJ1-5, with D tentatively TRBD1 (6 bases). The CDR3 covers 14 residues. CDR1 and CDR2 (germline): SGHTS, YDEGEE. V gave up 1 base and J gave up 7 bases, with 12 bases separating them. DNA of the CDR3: TGTGCCAGCAGCTTGATGGGACAACGACAGCCCCAGCATTTT. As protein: CASSLMGQRQPQHF.